This entry is about one T cell receptor beta chain. Its antigen is undetermined. Germline V lookup: CDR1 SGHRS, CDR2 YFSETQ. CDR3 length: 15 amino acids. V shed 4 bases and J shed 2 bases, with 16 bases lying between them. This specimen comes from a study of beta chain features in type 1 diabetes. Expressed TCRB transcripts were sequenced after all isolated RNA was converted to cDNA. Profiled with immunoSEQ multiplex PCR; TCRdb holds only in-frame clones, not every one. The table records approximately 150,000 clones, about 10% of them present only once. Study results and limitations: Reduced insertions and increased deletions marked VDJ junctions in type 1 diabetes patients. Because the template was cDNA, high-expressing cells might be over-represented.

It was one heparinised blood draw, averaging about 116 mL, that each donor gave. Via the markers CD45RO/CCR7/CD25/CD127/CD95/CD27, stem cell-like memory, regulatory, central memory and naive CD4+ cells were sorted. The sequence came from a man younger than 35 in good health. The specimen sequenced was naive CD4+ T cells from blood. The chain couples TRBV5-1 to TRBJ2-7, with D tentatively TRBD2 (5 bases). CDR3 bases: TGCGCCAGCAGCAATCGGGGTATCGGGACCTACGAGCAGTACTTC. This codes for CASSNRGIGTYEQYF.